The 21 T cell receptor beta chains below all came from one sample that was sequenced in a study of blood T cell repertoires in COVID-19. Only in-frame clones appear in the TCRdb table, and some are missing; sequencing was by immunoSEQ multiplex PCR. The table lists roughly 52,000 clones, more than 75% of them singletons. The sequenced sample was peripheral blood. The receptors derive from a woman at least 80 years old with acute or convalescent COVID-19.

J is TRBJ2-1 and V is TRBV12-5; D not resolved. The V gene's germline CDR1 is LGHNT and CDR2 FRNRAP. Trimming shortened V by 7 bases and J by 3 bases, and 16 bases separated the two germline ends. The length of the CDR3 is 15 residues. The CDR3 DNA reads TGTGCTAGTGCCCCCGACTCGAGCTACTACAATGAGCAGTTCTTC. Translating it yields CASAPDSSYYNEQFF. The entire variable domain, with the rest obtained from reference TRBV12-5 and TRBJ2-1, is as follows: DARVTQTPRHKVTEMGQEVTMRCQPILGHNTVFWYRQTMMQGLELLAYFRNRAPLDDSGMPKDRFSAEMPDATLATLKIQPSEPRDSAVYFCASAPDSSYYNEQFFGPGTRLTVL.

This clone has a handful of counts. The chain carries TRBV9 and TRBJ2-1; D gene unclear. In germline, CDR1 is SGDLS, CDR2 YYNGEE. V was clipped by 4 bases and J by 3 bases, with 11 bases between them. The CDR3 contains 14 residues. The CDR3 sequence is CASSPYPHYNEQFF. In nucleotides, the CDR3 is TGTGCCAGCAGCCCCTACCCCCACTACAATGAGCAGTTCTTC.

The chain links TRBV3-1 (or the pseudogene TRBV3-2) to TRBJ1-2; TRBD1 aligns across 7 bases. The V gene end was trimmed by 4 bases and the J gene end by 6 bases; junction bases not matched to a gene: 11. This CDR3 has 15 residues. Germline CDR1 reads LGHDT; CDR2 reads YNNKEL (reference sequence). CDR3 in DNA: TGTGCCAGCAGCCCAAAGACAGGGTATAGGCATGGCTACACCTTC. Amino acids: CASSPKTGYRHGYTF.

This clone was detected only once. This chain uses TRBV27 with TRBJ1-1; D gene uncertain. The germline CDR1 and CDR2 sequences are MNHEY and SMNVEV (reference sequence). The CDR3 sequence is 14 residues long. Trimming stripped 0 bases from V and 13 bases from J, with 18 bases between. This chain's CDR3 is CASSLSRIEGGVFF. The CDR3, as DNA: TGTGCCAGCAGTTTATCGCGAATCGAGGGAGGCGTTTTCTTT.

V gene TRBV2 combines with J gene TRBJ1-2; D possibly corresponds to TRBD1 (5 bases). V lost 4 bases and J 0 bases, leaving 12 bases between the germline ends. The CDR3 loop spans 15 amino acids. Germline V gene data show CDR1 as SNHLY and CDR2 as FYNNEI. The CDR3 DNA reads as TGTGCCAGCAGTGCACGACAGAGTACTAACTATGGCTACACCTTC. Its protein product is CASSARQSTNYGYTF.

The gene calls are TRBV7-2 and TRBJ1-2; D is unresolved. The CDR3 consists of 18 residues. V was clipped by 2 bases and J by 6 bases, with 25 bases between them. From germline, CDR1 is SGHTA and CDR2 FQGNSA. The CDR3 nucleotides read TGTGCCAGCAGCTTAACTAGCGCCCCGGGTCGGGGATCTGATGGCTACACCTTC. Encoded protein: CASSLTSAPGRGSDGYTF.

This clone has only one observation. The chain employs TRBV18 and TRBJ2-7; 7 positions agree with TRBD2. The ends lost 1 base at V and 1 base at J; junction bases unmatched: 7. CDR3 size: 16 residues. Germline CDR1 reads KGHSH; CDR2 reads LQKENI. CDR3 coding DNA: TGTGCCAGCTCACCACGGGCGGGAGCGGAGTCCTACGAGCAGTACGTC. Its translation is CASSPRAGAESYEQYV.

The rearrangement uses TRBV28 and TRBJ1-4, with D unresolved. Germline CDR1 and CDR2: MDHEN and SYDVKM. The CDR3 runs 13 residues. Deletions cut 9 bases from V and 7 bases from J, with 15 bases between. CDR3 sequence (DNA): TGTGCCAGTAGCCGAGACTTCACTGAAAAACTGTTTTTT. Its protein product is CASSRDFTEKLFF.

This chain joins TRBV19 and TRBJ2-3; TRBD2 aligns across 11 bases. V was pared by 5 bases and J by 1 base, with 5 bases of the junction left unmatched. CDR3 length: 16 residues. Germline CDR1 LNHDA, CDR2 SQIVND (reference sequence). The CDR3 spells CASSSLAGVGTDTQYF. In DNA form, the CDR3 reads TGTGCCAGTAGTTCACTAGCGGGAGTTGGCACAGATACGCAGTATTTT.

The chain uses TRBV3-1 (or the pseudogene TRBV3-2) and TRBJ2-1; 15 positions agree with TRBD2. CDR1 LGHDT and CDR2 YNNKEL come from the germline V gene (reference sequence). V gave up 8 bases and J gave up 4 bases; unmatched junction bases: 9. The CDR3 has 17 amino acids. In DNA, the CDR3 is TGTGCCAGCGCCACCGGGACTAGCGGGGGGTCATACAATGAGCAGTTCTTC. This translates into CASATGTSGGSYNEQFF.

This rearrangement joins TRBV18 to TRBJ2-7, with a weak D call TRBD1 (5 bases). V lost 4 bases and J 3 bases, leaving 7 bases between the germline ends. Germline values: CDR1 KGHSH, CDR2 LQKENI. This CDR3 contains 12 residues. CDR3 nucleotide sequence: TGTGCCAGCTCACTTCAGGGCTACGAGCAGTACTTC. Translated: CASSLQGYEQYF.

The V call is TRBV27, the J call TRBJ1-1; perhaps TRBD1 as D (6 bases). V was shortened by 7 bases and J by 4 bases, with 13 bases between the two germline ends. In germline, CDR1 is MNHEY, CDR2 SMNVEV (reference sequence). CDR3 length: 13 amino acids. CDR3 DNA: TGTGCCAGCAAAGCCACAGGGTTCACTGAAGCTTTCTTT. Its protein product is CASKATGFTEAFF.

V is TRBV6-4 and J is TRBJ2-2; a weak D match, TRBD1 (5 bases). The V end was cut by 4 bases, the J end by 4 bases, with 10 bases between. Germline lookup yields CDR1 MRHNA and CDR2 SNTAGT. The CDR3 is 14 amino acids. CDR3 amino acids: CASSAGWGTGELFF. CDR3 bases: TGTGCCAGCAGTGCAGGGTGGGGCACCGGGGAGCTGTTTTTT.

Here the CDR3 DNA reads TGTGCCAGTAGCCCGAGGAGGGGGAACACCGGGGAGCTGTTTTTT. This codes for CASSPRRGNTGELFF. The rearrangement joins TRBV19 to TRBJ2-2; D may be TRBD2 (6 bases). This CDR3 is 15 amino acids long. V shed 6 bases and J shed 1 base, with 12 bases lying between them. Germline loops: CDR1 LNHDA, CDR2 SQIVND (reference sequence).

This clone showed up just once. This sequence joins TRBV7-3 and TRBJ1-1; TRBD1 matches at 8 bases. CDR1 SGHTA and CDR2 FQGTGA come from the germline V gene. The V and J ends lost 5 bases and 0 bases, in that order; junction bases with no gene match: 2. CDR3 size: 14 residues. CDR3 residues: CASSTGGMNTEAFF. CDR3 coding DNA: TGTGCCAGCAGCACAGGGGGGATGAACACTGAAGCTTTCTTT.

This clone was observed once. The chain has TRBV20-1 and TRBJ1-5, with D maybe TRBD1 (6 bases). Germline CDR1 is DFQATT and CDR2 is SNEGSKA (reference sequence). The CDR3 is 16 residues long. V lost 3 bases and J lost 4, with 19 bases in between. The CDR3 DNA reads TGCAGTGCTAGTCAGATGTCGGGGGGCGGAAATCAGCCCCAGCATTTT. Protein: CSASQMSGGGNQPQHF.

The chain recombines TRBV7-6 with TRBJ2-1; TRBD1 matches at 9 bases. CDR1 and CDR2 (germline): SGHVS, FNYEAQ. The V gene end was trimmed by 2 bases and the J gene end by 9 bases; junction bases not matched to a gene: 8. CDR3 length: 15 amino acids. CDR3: CASSLPGQGSTEQFF. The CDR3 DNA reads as TGTGCCAGCAGCTTACCGGGACAGGGATCTACTGAGCAGTTCTTC.

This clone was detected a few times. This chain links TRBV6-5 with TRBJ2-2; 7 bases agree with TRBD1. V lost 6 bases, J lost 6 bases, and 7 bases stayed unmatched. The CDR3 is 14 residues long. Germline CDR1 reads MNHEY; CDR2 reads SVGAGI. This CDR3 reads CASRITGDPGELFF. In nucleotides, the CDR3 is TGTGCCAGCAGGATTACAGGGGACCCCGGGGAGCTGTTTTTT.

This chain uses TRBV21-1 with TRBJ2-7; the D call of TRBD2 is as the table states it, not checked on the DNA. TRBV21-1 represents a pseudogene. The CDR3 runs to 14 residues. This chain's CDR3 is CASSREYRSYEQYF. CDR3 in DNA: TGTGCCAGCAGCAGAGAATATCGCTCCTACGAGCAGTACTTC.

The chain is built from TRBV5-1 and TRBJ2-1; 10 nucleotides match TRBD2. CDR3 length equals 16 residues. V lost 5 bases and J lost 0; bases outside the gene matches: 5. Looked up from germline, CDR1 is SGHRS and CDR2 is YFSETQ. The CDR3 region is CASRTSGTSSYNEQFF. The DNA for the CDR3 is TGCGCCAGCAGAACTAGCGGGACCAGCTCCTACAATGAGCAGTTCTTC.

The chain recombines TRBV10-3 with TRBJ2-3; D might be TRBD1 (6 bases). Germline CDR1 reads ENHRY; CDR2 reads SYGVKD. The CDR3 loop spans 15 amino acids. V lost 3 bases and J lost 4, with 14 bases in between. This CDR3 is CAISDGAGDADTQYF. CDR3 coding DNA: TGTGCCATCAGTGATGGTGCAGGGGATGCAGATACGCAGTATTTT.